The 10 T cell receptor beta chains reported below all come from one sample, sequenced in a study of shared T cell receptors in the human thymus. The repertoire was sequenced with immunoSEQ multiplex PCR; TCRdb's copy has only in-frame clones and lacks some. The sample holds more than 550,000 clones; approximately 83% are singletons and the top ten take around 0.0099%. Another study also made use of these data, one on human thymus T cells.

The specimen was thymocytes. These receptors all come from a girl less than two years old with a congenital heart defect.

This sequence joins TRBV27 and TRBJ1-1; weak D call: TRBD1 (6 bases). The CDR3 has 16 amino acids. Trimming removed 6 bases from V and 8 bases from J, with 25 bases in between. The germline gives CDR1 MNHEY, CDR2 SMNVEV (reference sequence). CDR3 DNA: TGTGCCAGCAGCCTAACCGGGACATTCCTTGCGTCCGAAGCTTTCTTT. Protein sequence: CASSLTGTFLASEAFF.

This chain joins TRBV27 and TRBJ2-1, with 11 nucleotides matching TRBD1. There are 19 residues in the CDR3. Germline V gene lookup returns CDR1 MNHEY and CDR2 SMNVEV (reference sequence). V was pared by 5 bases and J by 6 bases, with 18 bases of the junction left unmatched. CDR3 nucleotides: TGTGCCAGCAGTATTTCTGATTGGACCCGGGACAGGGGGATCAATGAGCAGTTCTTC. Residues: CASSISDWTRDRGINEQFF.

This clone was recorded once. This sequence joins TRBV28 and TRBJ1-4; D gene uncertain. Germline CDR1 MDHEN, CDR2 SYDVKM. CDR3 size: 14 residues. V was pared by 5 bases and J by 8 bases, with 15 bases between. CDR3 in DNA: TGTGCCAGCAGTCCGACCTGGGCCTACGAAAAACTGTTTTTT. Residues: CASSPTWAYEKLFF.

J is TRBJ2-7 and V is TRBV4-1; 7 positions agree with TRBD1. The CDR3 is 13 amino acids. Germline V CDR1 and CDR2: MGHRA, YSYEKL. The V segment lost 3 bases and the J segment 5 bases; nucleotides outside the gene matches: 4. In nucleotides, the CDR3 is TGCGCCAGCAGCCACCTAGGGGGCCACGAGCAGTACTTC. This translates into CASSHLGGHEQYF.

CDR3 residues: CASSFLAGEETQYF. The CDR3 DNA reads TGTGCCAGCAGCTTTCTGGCAGGGGAAGAGACCCAGTACTTC. The V call is TRBV7-2, the J call TRBJ2-5; a possible D gene is TRBD1 (6 bases). The CDR3 has 14 amino acids. CDR1 and CDR2 from the germline V gene are SGHTA and FQGNSA. Trimming removed 3 bases at V and 3 bases at J, with 11 bases between.

This chain uses TRBV6-6 with TRBJ1-1; a weak D match, TRBD1 (6 bases). Trimming took 10 bases from V and 8 from J, leaving 20 bases between them. This CDR3 comprises 13 residues. The V gene's germline CDR1 is MNHNY and CDR2 SVGAGI (reference sequence). The CDR3 nucleotides read TGTGCCACTTCAGGGGATAATAGGGTGGAAGCTTTCTTT. Translating gives CATSGDNRVEAFF.

The rearrangement joins TRBV28 to TRBJ1-6, with 10 bases identical to TRBD1. CDR1 is MDHEN and CDR2 is SYDVKM in the germline V gene. The trim removed 6 bases at V and 7 bases at J, leaving 12 bases unmatched. CDR3 length: 17 amino acids. The CDR3 here is CASSSFRDRGWNSPLHF. In DNA form, the CDR3 reads TGTGCCAGCAGCTCATTCCGGGACAGGGGATGGAATTCACCCCTCCACTTT.

The chain combines TRBV6-6 with TRBJ1-3, with 7 bases fitting TRBD1. Looked up from germline, CDR1 is MNHNY and CDR2 is SVGAGI (reference sequence). The CDR3 loop spans 12 amino acids. The CDR3 here is CVVRGRRNTIYF. The DNA for the CDR3 is TGTGTTGTAAGGGGGCGGAGAAACACCATATATTTT.

The CDR3 loop is CASSQRLSGEAFF. The CDR3 region has the DNA TGTGCCAGCAGCCAACGGCTTTCAGGGGAAGCTTTCTTT. The rearrangement links TRBV14 to TRBJ1-1; TRBD1 might be the D (5 bases). The CDR3 is 13 residues long. In germline, CDR1 is SGHDN, CDR2 FVKESK. Trimming stripped 2 bases from V and 8 bases from J, with 12 bases between.

The chain uses TRBV6-5 and TRBJ1-5, with 7 bases aligning to TRBD1. The CDR3 length is 15 residues. Trimming removed 2 bases from V and 7 bases from J; junction bases left unmatched: 8. The germline V gene has CDR1 MNHEY and CDR2 SVGAGI. The CDR3 nucleotides are TGTGCCAGCAGTTACGACAGGGAATGGGACCAGCCCCAGCATTTT. Its translation: CASSYDREWDQPQHF.